This T cell receptor (beta chain) is drawn from a study of cytomegalovirus exposure and HLA in healthy donors (dated by TCRdb to between 2016 and 2019). Regarding the research as a whole: According to an earlier analysis of a few hundred of the donors, 150 million to 200 million T cells yielded 117 million unique TCR beta sequences and about 280 Gb of sequence data. Roughly 300 gigabases of sequencing data and around 85 million unique TCR sequences made up an early release that covered nearly 650 HLA-typed donors. Rather than using new phenotypic data, the later analysis identified candidate immune exposures from TCR beta sequences and from how often those sequences occurred across donors. Typing coverage varied by locus: roughly 620-640 donors for A, B, C, DRB1 and DQB1; approximately 500 for DQA1; around 610 for DPA1; roughly 450 for DPB1. Donor age, sex, ethnicity and CMV serostatus were compiled alongside the repertoire data. To predict cytomegalovirus infection status, the study brought together high-throughput TCR immunosequencing, statistical association of individual TCRs with disease status, and machine learning. Because of strong linkage in the cohort, roughly five DR-DQ haplotypes were treated as single units for association and clustering. The study aimed to test whether cataloging public T cell receptors could reveal signatures of past pathogen exposure. HLA typing included class I and class II loci at four-digit resolution. Across approximately 400 genotyped donors of the cohort, an average of about 240,000 unique TCR beta nucleotide sequences per donor were sequenced, and roughly 20% of those sequences were non-productive. An earlier analysis of roughly 580 of the donors used high-throughput TCR beta sequencing to judge whether each TCR beta V gene segment behaved as functional or pseudogenic. Genome-wide SNP genotypes for about 65% of the roughly 670 donors were used in a later genetic analysis, which treated that subset as a discovery cohort. Of the 398 genotyped donors, approximately 80% were placed in the genetic ancestry cluster associated with self-reported Caucasian donors. Every repertoire in the discovery cohort had been generated on one and the same sequencing platform. The study profiled the T cell repertoires of 550 to 700 subjects by immunosequencing and related them to cytomegalovirus serostatus. A later analysis re-examined previously published TCR beta repertoires from just over 650 donors and added high-resolution HLA genotyping to investigate patterns of TCR occurrence. Along with the approximately 650-subject first cohort, a separate validation cohort of over a hundred different subjects was used.

The trim is 1 base for V and 4 bases for J, with a gap of 14 bases between the germline ends. The germline V gene encodes CDR1 SGHVS and CDR2 FNYEAQ. The CDR3, from cysteine to phenylalanine, totals 17 residues. The sequence is cut down to CDR3 DNA, 51 bases in frame from base 1. On the study overall, not on this receptor specifically: A later analysis associated 15,000 or so TCR beta sequences with specific HLA alleles at a false discovery rate of 0.05. A cluster of highly shared sequence variants was judged likely to represent a technical artifact of the sequencing pipeline. Most TCR sequences were observed very rarely across donors, whereas some public TCRs were present in many individuals. The classifier was reported to diagnose cytomegalovirus status with high specificity and sensitivity in both the original and validation cohorts. A later genetic analysis associated a missense DCLRE1C variant with V-gene and J-gene trimming of TCR beta chains, and an independent cohort replicated the association. It was suggested by the authors that the approach could potentially be generalized to other disease states and immunological phenotypes. In an earlier analysis of over 550 of the donors, most TCR beta V segments were observed in productive rearrangements about 90% or about 30% of the time, broadly matching IMGT annotations. HLA typing was unavailable for some donors at each locus, so association tests used only the typed subset. Some 16 rarely observed V segments, including chromosome 9 orphons, were excluded from the earlier analysis of approximately 500 of the donors because counts were too low. Most CMV-associated TCR beta chains appeared to be HLA-restricted in a later analysis, and the HLA associations seemed to be driven largely by CMV exposure. Compared with the 666-donor mean, donors in an Asian-associated ancestry cluster had fewer N-insertions in productive TCRs, according to a later genetic analysis. In vitro tests confirmed that three of the cytomegalovirus-associated TCR beta chains recognize cytomegalovirus antigens. Some IMGT-functional V segments, including TRBV6-2 and TRBV6-3, could not be distinguished by the 87-base-pair reads and were therefore excluded. A later analysis found that TCR association rates varied across HLA loci, with DRB1 alleles showing the most associated TCRs and HLA-C alleles the fewest. In this cohort, only TCR beta chains were sequenced, and detectable features were limited by the absence of alpha or paired-chain data. A further reported finding was that TCR beta sequences accurately predicted the HLA-A and HLA-B alleles for most subjects in the first cohort. Strong co-occurrence of HLA alleles, especially DR and DQ, made assigning TCR associations to individual alleles difficult. Linkage disequilibrium might explain the correlated functional status among segregating V segments, but an unknown experimental factor could not be ruled out. The study gave a list of 150 to 200 TCR beta chains associated with cytomegalovirus. Compared with equally common non-associated chains, HLA-associated TCR beta chains in a later analysis were more clonally expanded and had lower generation probabilities. Immune exposure information for the cohort was limited to CMV serostatus. In a later analysis, several top co-occurrence clusters were reported to appear linked to parvovirus B19, influenza, CMV and Epstein-Barr virus. Presence/absence analyses assumed roughly uniform sequencing depth across donors, an assumption that may not hold.

This clone was picked up one time. Which antigen it targets is not known. Per-base quality was not reported, and no clone a single base away is much larger than it. Library method: the immunoSEQ multiplex PCR assay. For the multiplex PCR, a mixture combining 60 forward primers for TCR Vbeta segments and 13 reverse primers for TCR Jbeta segments was used. The CDR3 region of rearranged TCR beta genes was amplified from genomic DNA with a multiplex PCR assay. The Illumina HiSeq System was used to sequence the amplified TCR beta libraries as 87-base-pair reads. From the authors' description of their analysis: In a later analysis, tens of millions of unique TCR beta chains were counted across the approximately 640 repertoires, and around 11 million of these chains were shared by at least two donors. Raw reads were error-corrected and collapsed into unique sequences with a nearest-neighbor algorithm that merged closely related sequences to remove PCR and sequencing errors. CDR3 sequences were aligned to IMGT reference sequences to assign V, D and J gene segments. Each retained sequence needed at least a six-nucleotide match to both a V gene segment and a J gene segment. A rearrangement was called productive if the CDR3 had no stop codons and remained in frame with V and J, and every other rearrangement was called non-productive. Following IMGT convention, CDR3 was defined as the stretch from the second conserved V-encoded cysteine up to the conserved J-encoded phenylalanine. In an earlier analysis of around 540 of the donors, sequences lacking an unambiguous match to a single V gene segment were excluded. An earlier analysis of several hundred of the donors called V segments functional above 56.7% productive rearrangements and segregating when the between-donor standard deviation exceeded 5%. A statistical classification framework was developed to diagnose cytomegalovirus status using the catalog of TCR beta chain sequences. In a later analysis, TCR nucleotide sequences were compared against IMGT/GENE-DB human TR gene sequences so that V and J genes could be assigned. A later analysis assigned CDR3 sequences and most-parsimonious VDJ recombination scenarios with the TCRdist pipeline. In a later analysis, every TCR beta chain was defined by the combination of its CDR3 amino acid sequence and its V-gene family, and reads without a unique V-gene family were dropped. As a way to deal with suspected cross-contamination and a sequencing artifact, a later analysis dropped 592 nucleotide sequences that were highly shared and had low generation probability. A later analysis calculated a clonal expansion index for each public chain from normalized within-repertoire ranks of inferred template counts. A later analysis computed generation probabilities with a VDJ recombination model fitted to out-of-frame rearrangements, and checked the results against IGoR. Hypergeometric tests were used in a later analysis to score TCR-TCR, TCR-HLA and TCR-CMV co-occurrence, with a repertoire-size bias correction applied to the TCR pairs. In a later analysis, false discovery rates were estimated by permuting HLA or CMV assignments 20 times. In a later analysis, co-occurring TCRs were grouped using DBSCAN, and TCRdist sequence similarity was added for clustering within HLA-allele-positive subsets. Co-occurrence clustering excluded repertoires with fewer than 30,000 or more than 120,000 public chains, plus five with anomalous nucleotide sharing. Sourced from immuneACCESS, this table was stored by TCRdb with only in-frame sequences that have V and J called. A share of the clones is absent; for the studies checked, an unresolved V gene accounts for under half, and the remainder has no known explanation. Clonal size and the V and J genes are those of that table, whereas D and trimming came from the DNA. This sample gives about 120,000 clones in total; around 74% of them show up just once. Clones ranked in the top ten supply about 32% of the sample.

The cohort was made up of about 610 healthy bone marrow donors. At the time of sampling, every cohort member was nominally healthy, though immune exposures that went unrecorded were likely present. The donor tested CMV seropositive, placing the donor among the 290 or so seropositive members of the cohort. A peripheral blood sample was provided by each donor, and peripheral blood mononuclear cells were used for TCR beta sequencing. The Qiagen DNeasy Blood Extraction Kit was used to extract genomic DNA from the blood cell samples. The sequenced material came from PBMCs. Recombination joined TRBV7-6 with TRBJ2-6; too little of a D gene remains to name it. The TCR comes from a man aged 55 to 70 in good health and CMV-seropositive. Read as DNA, the sequence is TGTGCCAGCAGCTTAGTCCCTACAGAATCCGGGGCCAACGTCCTGACTTTC. It translates as CASSLVPTESGANVLTF.